This T cell receptor (beta chain) was captured by sequencing in a study of cytomegalovirus exposure and HLA in healthy donors. Study conclusions and caveats: The records held CMV serostatus as the only immune exposure information. Later analysis identified 15,000 to 20,000 TCR beta sequences associated with HLA alleles, using a false discovery rate threshold of 0.05. 150 or so TCR beta chains were listed as cytomegalovirus-associated.

Worth noting for this clone: Its antigen is still unknown.

The PCR made use of 60 Vbeta and 13 Jbeta primers. Libraries were prepared by immunoSEQ multiplex PCR; TCRdb keeps only in-frame clonotypes and omits some of them. The repertoire includes under 200,000 clones, roughly 80% of them detected once, and 1.3% to 1.5% sits in the top ten. There are 15 residues in the CDR3. Germline V gene lookup returns CDR1 LNHNV and CDR2 YYDKDF (reference sequence). The V and J ends lost 3 bases and 2 bases respectively, with 14 bases between them. The receptor was derived from a man aged 18 to 30 in good health and CMV-seronegative. Sequenced: PBMCs. This chain links TRBV15 with TRBJ2-7; D is perhaps TRBD2 (7 bases). The CDR3 region is CATSRSGEGTYEQYF. The CDR3 coding sequence is TGTGCCACCAGCAGGTCAGGGGAGGGAACCTACGAGCAGTACTTC.